This entry describes one T cell receptor (beta chain). What it recognizes is unknown. This sample stems from a study of T cell responses to AZD1222 COVID-19 vaccine. Whole-study results and caveats: Females outnumbered males among donors, who were mostly white British; clonal diversity was possibly underestimated. Nearly half of spike-specific TCRs reportedly go after variant regions that carry no mutations. Spike-wide coverage was observed for vaccine-associated CD4 TCRs, with dominant responses at 160-218 and 743-854. The study identified only five to seven AZD1222 recipients as seropositive at baseline.

Method: immunoSEQ multiplex PCR; TCRdb's copy keeps in-frame clones and lacks some. The sample shows more than 110,000 clones, around nine tenths of them seen only once. Trimming at V came to 5 bases and at J to 6 bases, leaving 8 bases not matched to a gene. This CDR3 region has 15 residues. CDR1 MDHEN and CDR2 SYDVKM come from the germline V gene. The TCR comes from an adult who received the AZD1222 COVID-19 vaccine. Source: peripheral blood, taken 28 days after the second AZD1222 dose. The rearrangement links TRBV28 to TRBJ2-1; 9 nucleotides align to TRBD1. CDR3 in amino acids: CASSKPGQGRNEQFF. The CDR3 DNA is TGTGCCAGCAGTAAACCGGGACAGGGTCGCAATGAGCAGTTCTTC.